The 2 T cell receptor beta chains below were found in one sample sequenced in a study of blood T cell repertoires in COVID-19. The repertoire was sequenced with immunoSEQ multiplex PCR; TCRdb's copy has only in-frame clones and lacks some. The sample lists 180,000 or so clones, around 88% occurring once. Sequenced: PBMCs or T cells enriched from blood (not recorded which). All receptors derive from a woman between 45 and 60 years old in a cohort exposed to, infected with or recovered from COVID-19 (not recorded which).

The CDR3 sequence is CASSPRLPREAEQFF. DNA for the CDR3: TGCGCCAGCAGTCCTAGACTACCCCGGGAGGCTGAGCAGTTCTTC. This chain joins TRBV5-1 and TRBJ2-1; 7 nucleotides match TRBD2. The ends lost 5 bases at V and 9 bases at J; junction bases unmatched: 14. CDR1 SGHRS and CDR2 YFSETQ come from the germline V gene. The CDR3 has 15 amino acids.

The chain uses TRBV7-2 and TRBJ2-3, with TRBD2 matching 9 bases. The germline V gene has CDR1 SGHTA and CDR2 FQGNSA. V was clipped by 8 bases and J by 5 bases; unmatched bases: 11. This CDR3 has 15 amino acids. Here the CDR3 reads CASFPQRGVGDTQYF. The CDR3 DNA sequence: TGTGCCAGCTTTCCCCAGCGGGGGGTGGGAGATACGCAGTATTTT.